The entry that follows covers one T cell receptor (beta chain) sequence. Its antigen remains unknown. This CDR3 spans 17 amino acids. V was shortened by 0 bases and J by 1 base, with 16 bases between the two germline ends. Germline lookup yields CDR1 SGHDT and CDR2 YYEEEE. Libraries were prepared by immunoSEQ multiplex PCR; TCRdb keeps only in-frame clonotypes and omits some of them. There are around 140,000 clones in the sample; about 91% occur only once, and approximately 2% lies in the top ten. The data belong to a study of T cell responses to AZD1222 COVID-19 vaccine. Whole-study results and caveats: The number of AZD1222 recipients seropositive at baseline was only 6 or 7.

The receptor was derived from an adult who received the AZD1222 COVID-19 vaccine. V usage is TRBV5-6 and J usage is TRBJ2-5; D unresolved. This material consisted of peripheral blood, taken 28 days after the second AZD1222 dose. The CDR3 loop reads CASSLVLWADGQETQYF. CDR3 sequence (DNA): TGTGCCAGCAGCTTGGTATTGTGGGCCGATGGCCAAGAGACCCAGTACTTC.